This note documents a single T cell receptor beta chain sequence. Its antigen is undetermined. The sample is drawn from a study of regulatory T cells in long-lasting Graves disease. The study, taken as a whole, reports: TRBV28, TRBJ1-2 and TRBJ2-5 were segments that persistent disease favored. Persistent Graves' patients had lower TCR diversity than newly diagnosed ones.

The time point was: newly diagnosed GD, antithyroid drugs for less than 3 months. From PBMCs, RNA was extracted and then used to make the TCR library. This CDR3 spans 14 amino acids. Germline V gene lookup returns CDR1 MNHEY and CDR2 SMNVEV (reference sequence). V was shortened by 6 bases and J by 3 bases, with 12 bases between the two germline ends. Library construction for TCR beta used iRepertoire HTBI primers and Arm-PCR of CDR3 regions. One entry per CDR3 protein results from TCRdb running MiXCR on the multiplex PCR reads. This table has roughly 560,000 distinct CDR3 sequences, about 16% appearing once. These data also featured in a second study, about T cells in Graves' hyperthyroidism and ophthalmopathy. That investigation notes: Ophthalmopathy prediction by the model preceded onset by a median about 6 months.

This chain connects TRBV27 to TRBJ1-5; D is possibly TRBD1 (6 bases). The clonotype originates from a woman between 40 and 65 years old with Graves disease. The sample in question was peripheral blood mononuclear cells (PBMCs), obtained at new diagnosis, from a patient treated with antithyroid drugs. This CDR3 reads CASSTGLTNQPQHF. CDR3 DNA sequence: TGTGCCAGCAGCACAGGGTTAACCAATCAGCCCCAGCATTTT.